The 8 T cell receptor beta chains in this list originate from one sample, sequenced in a study of graft-versus-host responses after intestinal transplantation. The protocol was immunoSEQ multiplex PCR, while the TCRdb copy is restricted to in-frame clones and leaves out a portion. The sample holds 70,000 to 80,000 clones, about 92% seen once. The antigens these receptors bind are not known. This material consisted of unstimulated CD8+ T cells sorted from spleen or lymph node cells, taken before intestinal transplant. The origin of the receptors is a human donor who received an intestinal transplant.

The chain has TRBV12-1 and TRBJ2-7; the table's D call, TRBD2, has no DNA check behind it. TRBV12-1 is designated a pseudogene. The CDR3 covers 16 residues. In DNA, the CDR3 is TGTGCCAGCAGCCGGGACCGGAGGGGTTCTCCCTACGAGCAGTACTTC. It encodes CASSRDRRGSPYEQYF.

The V call is TRBV10-3, the J call TRBJ1-1, with D possibly matching TRBD1 (5 bases). Germline V gene lookup returns CDR1 ENHRY and CDR2 SYGVKD. The CDR3 is made up of 14 amino acids. V lost 8 bases and J 4 bases, leaving 17 bases between the germline ends. The CDR3 spells CAIVLGRVGTEAFF. Written as DNA, the CDR3 is TGTGCCATCGTCCTCGGCAGGGTGGGCACTGAAGCTTTCTTT.

The rearrangement joins TRBV27 to TRBJ2-3; 10 bases fit TRBD2. There are 19 residues in the CDR3. Germline V gene data show CDR1 as MNHEY and CDR2 as SMNVEV (reference sequence). V shed 0 bases and J 8 bases; nucleotides not matched to a gene: 17. The CDR3 is CASSLSWIAGGPSGSTQYF. DNA of the CDR3: TGTGCCAGCAGTTTATCATGGATAGCGGGGGGCCCGAGCGGAAGTACGCAGTATTTT.

The V and J genes are TRBV16 and TRBJ1-1, with D perhaps matching TRBD1 (5 bases). V was shortened by 2 bases and J by 2 bases, with 9 bases between the two germline ends. Germline-derived CDR1 and CDR2 are KGHSY and FQNENV. CDR3 length: 14 amino acids. CDR3 coding DNA: TGTGCCAGCAGCCAAACAAGGGGAAACACTGAAGCTTTCTTT. Amino acids: CASSQTRGNTEAFF.

This clone was seen once. The chain carries TRBV5-1 and TRBJ1-1, with D possibly TRBD1 on 5 matching bases. V was clipped by 4 bases and J by 7 bases, with 23 bases between them. This CDR3 is 16 amino acids long. Germline CDR1 SGHRS, CDR2 YFSETQ. CDR3 residues: CASSRAVGGKRGEAFF. As DNA, the CDR3 is TGCGCCAGCAGCCGGGCCGTCGGGGGGAAGAGGGGTGAAGCTTTCTTT.

The chain joins TRBV15 to TRBJ1-1, with unresolved D. Germline CDR1 reads LNHNV; CDR2 reads YYDKDF (reference sequence). This CDR3 has 13 residues. Deletions cut 1 base from V and 2 bases from J, with 5 bases between. For the CDR3, the DNA is TGTGCCACCAGCAGAGTCCTAAACACTGAAGCTTTCTTT. Protein: CATSRVLNTEAFF.

The chain carries TRBV19 and TRBJ2-7; D not certain. CDR1 is LNHDA and CDR2 is SQIVND in the germline V gene (reference sequence). This CDR3 has 12 residues. Trimming cost V 3 bases and J 5 bases, with 8 bases left between them. CDR3 in amino acids: CASSINFDEQYF. CDR3 DNA sequence: TGTGCCAGTAGTATCAATTTTGACGAGCAGTACTTC.

The J gene is TRBJ1-1, the V gene TRBV5-6; the D is unclear. The CDR3 consists of 13 residues. V lost 4 bases and J lost 1, with 8 bases in between. CDR1 is SGHDT and CDR2 is YYEEEE in the germline V gene. The CDR3 reads CASSLRGNTEAFF. The CDR3 DNA sequence: TGTGCCAGCAGCCTTCGAGGGAACACTGAAGCTTTCTTT.